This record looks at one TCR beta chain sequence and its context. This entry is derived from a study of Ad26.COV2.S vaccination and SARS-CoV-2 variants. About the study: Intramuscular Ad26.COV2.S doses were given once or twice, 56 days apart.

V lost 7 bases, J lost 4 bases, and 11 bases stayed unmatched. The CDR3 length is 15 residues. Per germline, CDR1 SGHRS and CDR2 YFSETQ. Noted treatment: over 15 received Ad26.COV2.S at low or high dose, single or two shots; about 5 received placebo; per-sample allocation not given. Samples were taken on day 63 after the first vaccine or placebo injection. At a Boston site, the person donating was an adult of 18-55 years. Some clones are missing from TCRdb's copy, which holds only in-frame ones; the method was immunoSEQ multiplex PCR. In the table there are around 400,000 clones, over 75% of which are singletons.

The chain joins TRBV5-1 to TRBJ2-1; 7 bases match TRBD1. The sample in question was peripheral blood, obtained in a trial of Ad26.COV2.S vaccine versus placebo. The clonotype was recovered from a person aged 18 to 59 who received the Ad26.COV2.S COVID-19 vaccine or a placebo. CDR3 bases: TGCGCCAGCGCTTTCTTTACAGGGGATTACAATGAGCAGTTCTTC. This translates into CASAFFTGDYNEQFF.